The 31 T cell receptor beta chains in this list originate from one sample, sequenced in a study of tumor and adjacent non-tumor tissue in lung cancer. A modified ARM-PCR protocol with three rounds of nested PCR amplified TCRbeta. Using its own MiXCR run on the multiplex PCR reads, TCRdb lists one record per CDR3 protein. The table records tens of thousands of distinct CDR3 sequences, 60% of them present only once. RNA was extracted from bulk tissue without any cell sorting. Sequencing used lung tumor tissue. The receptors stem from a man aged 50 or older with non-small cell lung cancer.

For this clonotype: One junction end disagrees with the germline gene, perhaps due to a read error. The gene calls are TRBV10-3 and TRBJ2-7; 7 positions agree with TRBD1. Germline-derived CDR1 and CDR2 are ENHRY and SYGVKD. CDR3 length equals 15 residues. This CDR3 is CAISKGQVNTYEQYF. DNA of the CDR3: TGTGCCATCAGTAAAGGACAGGTGAACACCTATGAGCAGTACTTC.

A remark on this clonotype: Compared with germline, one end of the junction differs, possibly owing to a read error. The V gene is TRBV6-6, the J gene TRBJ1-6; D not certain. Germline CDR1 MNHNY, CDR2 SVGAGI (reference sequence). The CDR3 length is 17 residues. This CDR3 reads CASSYDETSSYDSPIHF. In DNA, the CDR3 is TGTGCCAGCAGTTACGATGAGACGAGCTCCTATGATTCACCCATCCATTTT.

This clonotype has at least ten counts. CDR3 DNA: TGCGCCAGCAGCCCAGCCCCGGGACTAGCGGGATACAATGAGCAGTTCTTC. This translates into CASSPAPGLAGYNEQFF. The chain recombines TRBV5-1 with TRBJ2-1; TRBD2 aligns across 13 bases. Unmatched junction bases numbered 8, after V lost 4 bases and J lost 4 bases. The CDR3 runs 17 residues. The V gene's germline CDR1 is SGHRS and CDR2 YFSETQ.

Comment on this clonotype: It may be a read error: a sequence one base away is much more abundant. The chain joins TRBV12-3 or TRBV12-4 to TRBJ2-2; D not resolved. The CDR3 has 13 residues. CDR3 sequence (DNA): TGTGTCAGCAGTTTCGGCGGTGCCGGGGAGCTGTTTTTT. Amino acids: CVSSFGGAGELFF.

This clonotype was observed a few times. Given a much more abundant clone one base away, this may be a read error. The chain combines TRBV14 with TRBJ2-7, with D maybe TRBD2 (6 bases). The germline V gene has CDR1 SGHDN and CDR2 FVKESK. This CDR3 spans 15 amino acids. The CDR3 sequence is CASSQGAGSSYKQYF. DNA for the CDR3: TGTGCCAGCAGCCAAGGGGCGGGAAGCTCCTACAAGCAGTACTTC.

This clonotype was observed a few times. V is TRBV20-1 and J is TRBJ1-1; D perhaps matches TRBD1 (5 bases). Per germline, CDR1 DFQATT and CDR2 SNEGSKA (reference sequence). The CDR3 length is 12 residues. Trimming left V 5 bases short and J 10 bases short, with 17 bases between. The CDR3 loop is CSAWLGTLGAFF. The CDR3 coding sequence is TGCAGTGCTTGGCTCGGGACTCTTGGAGCTTTCTTT.

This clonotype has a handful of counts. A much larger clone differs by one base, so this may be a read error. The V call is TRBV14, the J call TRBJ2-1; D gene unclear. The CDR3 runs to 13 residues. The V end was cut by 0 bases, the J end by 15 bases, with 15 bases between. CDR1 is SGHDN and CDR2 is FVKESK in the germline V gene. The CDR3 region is CASSQDPWSSLFF. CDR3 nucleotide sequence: TGTGCCAGCAGCCAAGATCCGTGGTCGAGTCTGTTCTTC.

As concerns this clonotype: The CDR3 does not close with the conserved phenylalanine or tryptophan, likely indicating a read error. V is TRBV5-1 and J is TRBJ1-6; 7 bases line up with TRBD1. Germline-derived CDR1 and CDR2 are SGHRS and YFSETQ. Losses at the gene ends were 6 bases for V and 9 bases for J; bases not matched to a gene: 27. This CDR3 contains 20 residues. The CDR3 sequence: CASNSQPGGAGGSSGSPLHL. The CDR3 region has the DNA TGCGCCAGCAACTCCCAACCGGGAGGAGCAGGGGGAAGTTCTGGTTCACCCCTCCACCTT.

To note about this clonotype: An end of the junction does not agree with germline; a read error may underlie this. As DNA, the CDR3 is TGTGTCAGCACTCAGGGGGCGATTTCCTACGAGCAATACTTC. Its protein product is CVSTQGAISYEQYF. The chain recombines TRBV6-1 with TRBJ2-7; 8 bases agree with TRBD1. The length of the CDR3 is 14 residues. Germline lookup yields CDR1 MNHNS and CDR2 SASEGT.

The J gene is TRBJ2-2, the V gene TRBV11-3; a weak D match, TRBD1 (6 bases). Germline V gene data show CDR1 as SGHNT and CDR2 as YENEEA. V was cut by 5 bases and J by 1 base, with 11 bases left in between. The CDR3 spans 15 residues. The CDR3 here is CASSTDRMNTGELFF. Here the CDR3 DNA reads TGTGCCAGCAGCACAGACAGGATGAACACCGGGGAGCTGTTTTTT.

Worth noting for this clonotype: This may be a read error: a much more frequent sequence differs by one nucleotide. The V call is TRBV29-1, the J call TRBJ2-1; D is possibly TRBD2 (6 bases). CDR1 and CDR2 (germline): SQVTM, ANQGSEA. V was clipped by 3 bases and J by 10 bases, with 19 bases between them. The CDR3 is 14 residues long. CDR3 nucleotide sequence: TGCAGCGTTGATTCGTGGGGCGGGGCAAAGGAGCAGTTCTTC. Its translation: CSVDSWGGAKEQFF.

The CDR3, as DNA: TGTGCCAGCAGCCAGGGGCGCTCATACGAGCAGTACTTC. Its translation: CASSQGRSYEQYF. This sequence joins TRBV5-5 and TRBJ2-7, with a weak D call TRBD1 (6 bases). The CDR3 length is 13 residues. Deletions cut 4 bases from V and 4 bases from J, with 12 bases between. Germline V CDR1 and CDR2: SGHKS, YYEKEE (reference sequence).

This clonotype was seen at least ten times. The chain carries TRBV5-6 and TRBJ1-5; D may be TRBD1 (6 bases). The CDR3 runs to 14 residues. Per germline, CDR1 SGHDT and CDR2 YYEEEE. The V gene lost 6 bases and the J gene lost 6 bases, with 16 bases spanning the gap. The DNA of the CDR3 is TGTGCCAGCACCTCTTGGGGGCGCGGTCAGCCCCAGCATTTT. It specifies CASTSWGRGQPQHF.

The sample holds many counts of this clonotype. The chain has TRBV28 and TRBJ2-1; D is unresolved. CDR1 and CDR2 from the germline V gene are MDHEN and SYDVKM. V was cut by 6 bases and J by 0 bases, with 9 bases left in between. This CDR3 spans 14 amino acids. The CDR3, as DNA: TGTGCCAGCAGGCCAAAGAGCTCCTACAATGAGCAGTTCTTC. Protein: CASRPKSSYNEQFF. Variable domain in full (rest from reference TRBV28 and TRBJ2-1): DVKVTQSSRYLVKRTGEKVFLECVQDMDHENMFWYRQDPGLGLRLIYFSYDVKMKEKGDIPEGYSVSREKKERFSLILESASTNQTSMYLCASRPKSSYNEQFFGPGTRLTVL.

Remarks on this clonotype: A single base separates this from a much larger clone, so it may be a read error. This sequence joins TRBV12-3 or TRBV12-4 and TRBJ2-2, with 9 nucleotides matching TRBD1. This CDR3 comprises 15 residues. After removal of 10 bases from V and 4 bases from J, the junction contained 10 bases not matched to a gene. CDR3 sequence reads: CANSKQGAVTGELFF. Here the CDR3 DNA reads TGTGCCAACAGCAAACAGGGGGCGGTCACCGGGGAGCTGTTTTTT.

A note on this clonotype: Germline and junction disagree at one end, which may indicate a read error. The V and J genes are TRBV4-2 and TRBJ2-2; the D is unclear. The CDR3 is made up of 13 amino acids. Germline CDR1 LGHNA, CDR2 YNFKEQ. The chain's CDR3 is CTSSQVYIGELFF. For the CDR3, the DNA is TGTACCAGCAGCCAGGTCTACATCGGGGAGCTGTTTTTT.

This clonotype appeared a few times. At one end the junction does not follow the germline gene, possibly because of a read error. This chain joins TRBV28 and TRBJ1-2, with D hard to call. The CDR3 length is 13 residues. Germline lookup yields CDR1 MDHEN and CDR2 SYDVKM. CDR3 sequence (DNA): TGTGCCGGCAGTTTTGAAGTTAACTATGGCTACACCTTC. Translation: CAGSFEVNYGYTF.

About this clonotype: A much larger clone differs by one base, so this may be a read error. The CDR3: CASSPPRVGTEKLFF. In DNA form, the CDR3 reads TGTGCCAGCAGCCCTCCCAGGGTAGGCACTGAAAAACTGTTTTTT. J is TRBJ1-4 and V is TRBV7-2, with D possibly being TRBD1 (5 bases). This CDR3 contains 15 residues. Germline assignment: CDR1 SGHTA and CDR2 FQGNSA. The V end was cut by 5 bases, the J end by 7 bases, with 17 bases between.

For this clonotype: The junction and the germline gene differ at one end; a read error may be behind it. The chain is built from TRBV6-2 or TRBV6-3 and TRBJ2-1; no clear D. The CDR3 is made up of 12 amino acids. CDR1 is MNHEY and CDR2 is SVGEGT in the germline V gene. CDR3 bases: TGTACCAGCTGCAGCTCCTACAAAGAGCAGTTCTTC. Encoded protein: CTSCSSYKEQFF.

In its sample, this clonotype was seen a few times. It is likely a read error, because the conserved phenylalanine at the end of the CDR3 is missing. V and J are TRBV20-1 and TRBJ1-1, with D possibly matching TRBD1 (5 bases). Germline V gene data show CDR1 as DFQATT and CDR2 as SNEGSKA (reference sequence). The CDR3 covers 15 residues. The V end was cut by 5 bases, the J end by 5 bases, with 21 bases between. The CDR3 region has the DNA TGCAGTGCTCGGAACCGGGATAGGGGAACGACTGAAGCTTTCTCT. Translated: CSARNRDRGTTEAFS.

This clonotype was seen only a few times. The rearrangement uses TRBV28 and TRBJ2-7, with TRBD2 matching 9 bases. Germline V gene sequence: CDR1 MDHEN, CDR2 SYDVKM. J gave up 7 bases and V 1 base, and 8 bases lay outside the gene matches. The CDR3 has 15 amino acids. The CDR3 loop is CASSLSLAGKKEQYF. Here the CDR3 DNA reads TGTGCCAGCAGTTTATCCCTAGCGGGAAAAAAGGAGCAGTACTTC.

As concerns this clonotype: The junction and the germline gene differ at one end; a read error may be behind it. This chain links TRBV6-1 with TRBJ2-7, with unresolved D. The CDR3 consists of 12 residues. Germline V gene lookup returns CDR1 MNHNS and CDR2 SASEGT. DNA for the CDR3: TGTGCCAGCAGTGAAGAGGGCTACGAACAGTACTTC. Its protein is CASSEEGYEQYF.

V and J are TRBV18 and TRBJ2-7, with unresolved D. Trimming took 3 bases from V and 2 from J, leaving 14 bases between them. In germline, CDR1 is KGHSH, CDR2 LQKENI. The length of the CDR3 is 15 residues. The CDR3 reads CASSPTPWGTYEQYF. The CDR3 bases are TGTGCCAGCTCACCGACCCCATGGGGTACCTACGAGCAGTACTTC.

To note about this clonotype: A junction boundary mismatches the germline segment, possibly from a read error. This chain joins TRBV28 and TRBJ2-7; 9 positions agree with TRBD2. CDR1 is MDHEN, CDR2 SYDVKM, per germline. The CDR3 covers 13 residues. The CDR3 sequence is CASILNGGRVGYF. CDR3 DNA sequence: TGTGCCAGCATTTTAAACGGCGGGAGGGTCGGGTACTTC.

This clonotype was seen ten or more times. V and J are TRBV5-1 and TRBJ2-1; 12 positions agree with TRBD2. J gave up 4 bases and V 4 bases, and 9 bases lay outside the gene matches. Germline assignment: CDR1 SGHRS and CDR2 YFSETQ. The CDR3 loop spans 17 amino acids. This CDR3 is CASSPSTSGGRYNEQFF. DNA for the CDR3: TGCGCCAGCAGCCCCTCGACTAGCGGGGGCAGGTACAATGAGCAGTTCTTC.

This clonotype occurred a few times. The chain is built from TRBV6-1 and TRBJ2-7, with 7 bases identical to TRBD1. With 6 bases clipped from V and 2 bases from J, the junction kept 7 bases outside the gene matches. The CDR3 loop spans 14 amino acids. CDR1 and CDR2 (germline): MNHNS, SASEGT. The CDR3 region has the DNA TGTGCCAGCAGGGAGACAGGGACAACCTACGAGCAGTACTTC. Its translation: CASRETGTTYEQYF.

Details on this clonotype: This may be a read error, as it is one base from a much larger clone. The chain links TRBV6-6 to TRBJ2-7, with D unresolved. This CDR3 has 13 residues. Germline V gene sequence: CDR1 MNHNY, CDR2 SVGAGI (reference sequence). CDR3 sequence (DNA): TGTGCCAGCAGTTACTCTCACCCCTACAAGCAGTACTTC. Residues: CASSYSHPYKQYF.

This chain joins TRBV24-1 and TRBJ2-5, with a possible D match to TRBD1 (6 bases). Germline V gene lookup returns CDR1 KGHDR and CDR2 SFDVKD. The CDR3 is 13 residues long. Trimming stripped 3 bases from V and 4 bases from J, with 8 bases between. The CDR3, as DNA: TGTGCCACCAGTGATGCAGGGGTAGAGACCCAGTACTTC. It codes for CATSDAGVETQYF.

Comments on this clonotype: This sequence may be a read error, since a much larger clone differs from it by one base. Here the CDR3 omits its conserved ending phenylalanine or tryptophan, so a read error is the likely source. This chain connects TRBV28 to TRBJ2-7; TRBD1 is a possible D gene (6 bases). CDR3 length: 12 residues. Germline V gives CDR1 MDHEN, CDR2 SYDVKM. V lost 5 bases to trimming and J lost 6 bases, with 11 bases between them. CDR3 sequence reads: CASSRQGIEQYL. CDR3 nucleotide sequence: TGTGCCAGCAGTCGGCAGGGGATCGAGCAGTACTTG.

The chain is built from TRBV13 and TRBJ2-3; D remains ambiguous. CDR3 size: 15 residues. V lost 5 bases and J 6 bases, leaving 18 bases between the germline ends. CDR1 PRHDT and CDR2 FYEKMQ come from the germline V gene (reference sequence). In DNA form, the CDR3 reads TGTGCCAGCAGCACGCCGGGCCCTGGGTCGGATACGCAGTATTTT. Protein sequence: CASSTPGPGSDTQYF.

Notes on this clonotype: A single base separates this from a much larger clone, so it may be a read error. As DNA, the CDR3 is TGTGCCAGCAGCTTTAGGACTAGCGGGAGGGCCACCTCGGACTACAATGAGCAGTTCTTC. Translated, it gives CASSFRTSGRATSDYNEQFF. The chain combines TRBV5-4 with TRBJ2-1, with 15 bases that match TRBD2. V lost 2 bases, J lost 3 bases, and 12 bases stayed unmatched. There are 20 residues in the CDR3. Germline V CDR1 and CDR2: SGHNT, YYREEE (reference sequence). The full variable domain, completed using reference TRBV5-4 and TRBJ2-1, is ETGVTQSPTHLIKTRGQQVTLRCSSQSGHNTVSWYQQALGQGPQFIFQYYREEENGRGNFPPRFSGLQFPNYSSELNVNALELDDSALYLCASSFRTSGRATSDYNEQFFGPGTRLTVL.